This TCR beta chain came from a study of T cell responses to AZD1222 COVID-19 vaccine. Background on the study: Second-dose groups at about 4 or about 12 weeks were pooled.

Assay: immunoSEQ multiplex PCR; the TCRdb copy retains only in-frame clones and omits some. The table lists 80,000 to 130,000 clones, around nine tenths of them singletons, with 3% to 3.5% in the top ten. Study-wide results and limits: Donor demographics were predominantly white British with a female majority; clonal diversity may be underestimated. CD4 TCRs covered the whole spike, strongest at regions 160-218 and 743-854.

Of note for this clone: Antigen unknown.

Germline CDR1 reads SGHTA; CDR2 reads FQGNSA. The CDR3 length is 13 residues. Trimming removed 5 bases from V and 6 bases from J, with 12 bases in between. V gene TRBV7-2 combines with J gene TRBJ2-3; maybe TRBD2 (6 bases). This clonotype was sampled from an adult in good health. This specimen consisted of peripheral blood, obtained on day 0 of AZD1222 vaccination. The CDR3 spells CASSESGRDTQYF. DNA of the CDR3: TGTGCCAGCAGCGAGTCAGGGAGGGATACGCAGTATTTT.